The present TCR beta chain was sequenced within a study of blood T cells in healthy people across ages. V was shortened by 1 base and J by 1 base, with 20 bases between the two germline ends. The CDR3 runs 20 residues. The germline gives CDR1 SGHDN, CDR2 FVKESK. Alongside a J-beta primer mix, a sample-barcoded 5' primer served in a second PCR lasting about 7 to 12 cycles. A single record per CDR3 protein comes from TCRdb applying MiXCR to the 5' RACE reads. The table has 1.5 million or so distinct CDR3 sequences, approximately 39% seen once; the top ten hold around 4%. The chain employs TRBV14 and TRBJ2-6; possible D gene TRBD1, 7 bases. The sample was blood. The TCR sequence derives from a woman aged 18-30 years in good health. The CDR3 DNA reads as TGTGCCAGCAGCCAAGTAGGCGGGACAGACTATCCTTCTGGGGCCAACGTCCTGACTTTC. This sequence encodes CASSQVGGTDYPSGANVLTF.